The sample holds a few counts of the clone carrying this T cell receptor (beta chain). The data belong to a study of T and B cells in COVID-19 patients. Overall study context: COVID-19 patients gave peripheral blood either during active infection or after recovery. Comorbidities linked to unfavorable COVID-19 outcome were present in about 90% of the roughly 20 active-infection patients.

Each TRB amplification used about 250-550 ng of genomic DNA from blood. BIOMED2 TRB-A/B primer pools were used in multiplex TRB PCR. TCRdb analysed the multiplex PCR reads with MiXCR anew, one entry per CDR3 protein. The sample carries around 9,000 distinct CDR3 sequences, approximately 30% recorded once. Between the trimmed V and J ends, which lost 7 bases and 3 bases, there was a span of 12 bases. The CDR3 runs to 13 residues. CDR1 is LNHDA and CDR2 is SQIVND in the germline V gene (reference sequence). Sequencing was carried out using blood. The J gene is TRBJ1-2, the V gene TRBV19, with D possibly being TRBD1 (6 bases). The sequence came from a human donor who had recovered from COVID-19. The CDR3 bases are TGTGCCAGTACGGACAGCACGGACTATGGCTACACCTTC. It yields the protein CASTDSTDYGYTF.